This record looks at one T cell receptor beta chain sequence and its context. With 3 bases clipped from V and 1 base from J, the junction kept 1 base outside the gene matches. Germline V gene sequence: CDR1 SGHDT, CDR2 YYEEEE. The CDR3 runs 14 residues. How the authors handled the data: Quantification of nucleated cells was approximated via reference gene primer amplification. Some clones are missing from TCRdb's copy, which holds only in-frame ones; the method was immunoSEQ multiplex PCR. Clone size and the V and J calls come from that table; the DNA yielded D and trimming. The sample lists around 300,000 clones; 70% to 90% were seen once. This specimen comes from a study of blood T cell repertoires in COVID-19. Looking at the study overall: Collection of acute and convalescent COVID-19 samples took place in the United States, Italy and Spain. The cDNA or gDNA used as material had been derived from T cells, B-cell-depleted T cells, or PBMCs.

Sample: peripheral blood. This clonotype was obtained from a woman in her seventies with acute or convalescent COVID-19. The genes are TRBV5-6 and TRBJ2-3, with 8 positions matching TRBD2. CDR3 sequence reads: CASSSGGGTDTQYF. In DNA form, the CDR3 reads TGTGCCAGCAGCTCGGGAGGGGGCACAGATACGCAGTATTTT.